This TCR beta chain derives from a study of T cell repertoires in cytomegalovirus infection. Whole-study findings and limits: The cumulative frequency of public TCR beta families identified carriers of CMV plus the relevant HLA.

As concerns this clonotype: What it recognizes is unknown.

The V gene's germline CDR1 is LNHDA and CDR2 SQIVND (reference sequence). The V and J ends lost 1 base and 0 bases respectively, with 7 bases between them. The length of the CDR3 is 15 residues. TCRdb re-analysed the reads in MiXCR, keeping a single row per CDR3 protein. Of fewer than 250,000 distinct CDR3 sequences listed, over 20% are singletons. The clonotype was recovered from a human donor in good health (CMV status not recorded). Some clones in this sample may be carry-over from other donors' samples. Sequenced: CD8+ T cells from PBMCs. V gene TRBV19 combines with J gene TRBJ2-1; perhaps TRBD1 as D (5 bases). The CDR3 region has the DNA TGTGCCAGTAGTATAGGACAGACCTCCTACAATGAGCAGTTCTTC. Translating it yields CASSIGQTSYNEQFF.